Following are 17 T cell receptor beta chains from one sample sequenced in a study of molecular identifiers for immune sequencing clone quantification. MiXCR, run by TCRdb on the PCR reads, gives a single entry per CDR3 protein. Of a few hundred thousand distinct CDR3 sequences detected, roughly a quarter appear once; the ten largest clones hold roughly 0.7%. Sequences were obtained from naive CD8+ T cells from blood, with Jurkat cell RNA spiked in. Subset defined: FACS-sorted CD8+CD4-CCR7+CD45RA+ naive T cells. Receptors originate from a human donor in good health. Some libraries in this study had Jurkat cell RNA spiked in.

The table lists this clonotype with a count of one. A much larger clone differs by one base, so this may be a read error. This chain uses TRBV6-5 with TRBJ1-2; D unclear. This CDR3 contains 17 residues. Germline V gene data show CDR1 as MNHEY and CDR2 as SVGAGI. Trimming took 6 bases from V and 3 from J, leaving 23 bases between them. In nucleotides, the CDR3 is TGTGCCAGCAGCCCCCAACTGAGAGGGAACCGCTACTATGGCTACACCTTC. Protein product: CASSPQLRGNRYYGYTF.

This clonotype was detected ten times or more. The chain recombines TRBV5-4 with TRBJ2-7, with D tentatively TRBD1 (6 bases). The CDR3 spans 13 residues. Germline CDR1 reads SGHNT; CDR2 reads YYREEE (reference sequence). V was cut by 4 bases and J by 4 bases, with 12 bases left in between. The CDR3 region has the DNA TGTGCCAGCAGCCACGACAGGTCTTACGAGCAGTACTTC. It yields the protein CASSHDRSYEQYF.

As concerns this clonotype: A much larger clone lies a single base off, so this may be a read error. The genes are TRBV9 and TRBJ2-7; D gene ambiguous. The CDR3 extends over 14 amino acids. V lost 7 bases and J 3 bases, leaving 17 bases between the germline ends. In germline, CDR1 is SGDLS, CDR2 YYNGEE. In nucleotides, the CDR3 is TGTGCCAGCGGCGGCGGTCCAAGCCTCTACGAGCAGTACTTC. This encodes CASGGGPSLYEQYF.

This clonotype was detected many times. This chain uses TRBV19 with TRBJ1-2; 7 bases map to TRBD1. Trimming took 3 bases from V and 12 from J; bases not matched to a gene: 7. Per germline, CDR1 LNHDA and CDR2 SQIVND (reference sequence). There are 12 residues in the CDR3. CDR3 in amino acids: CASSIPGDSNTF. DNA of the CDR3: TGTGCCAGTAGTATCCCGGGGGACAGCAACACCTTC.

The genes are TRBV9 and TRBJ2-3, with 10 bases aligning to TRBD2. Trimming at V came to 4 bases and at J to 6 bases, leaving 14 bases not matched to a gene. This CDR3 is built from 17 residues. The germline V gene has CDR1 SGDLS and CDR2 YYNGEE. This chain's CDR3 is CASSLRVASGSWDTQYF. CDR3 coding DNA: TGTGCCAGCAGCCTCCGGGTGGCTAGCGGGAGCTGGGATACGCAGTATTTT.

This clonotype was detected many times. The J gene is TRBJ1-3, the V gene TRBV29-1; the match to TRBD1 covers 7 bases. The V gene's germline CDR1 is SQVTM and CDR2 ANQGSEA. This CDR3 is built from 13 residues. Losses at the gene ends were 6 bases for V and 3 bases for J; bases not matched to a gene: 5. In DNA form, the CDR3 reads TGCAGCGTGTACAGGGGAGGTGGAAACACCATATATTTT. Residues: CSVYRGGGNTIYF. Based on the CDR3 plus reference TRBV29-1 and TRBJ1-3, the full variable domain is SAVISQKPSRDICQRGTSLTIQCQVDSQVTMMFWYRQQPGQSLTLIATANQGSEATYESGFVIDKFPISRPNLTFSTLTVSNMSPEDSSIYLCSVYRGGGNTIYFGEGSWLTVV.

The chain recombines TRBV19 with TRBJ2-7; the D gene is possibly TRBD1 (6 bases). This CDR3 spans 14 amino acids. V was clipped by 5 bases and J by 3 bases, with 14 bases between them. Germline V CDR1 and CDR2: LNHDA, SQIVND (reference sequence). The DNA of the CDR3 is TGTGCCAGTAGTCCGGGACAAAAAAGCTACGAGCAGTACTTC. Translating it yields CASSPGQKSYEQYF. Combining the CDR3 with reference TRBV19 and TRBJ2-7 gives the whole variable domain DGGITQSPKYLFRKEGQNVTLSCEQNLNHDAMYWYRQDPGQGLRLIYYSQIVNDFQKGDIAEGYSVSREKKESFPLTVTSAQKNPTAFYLCASSPGQKSYEQYFGPGTRLTVT.

V gene TRBV20-1 combines with J gene TRBJ2-3, with 14 bases matching TRBD2. The CDR3 is 17 residues long. V was clipped by 0 bases and J by 4 bases; unmatched bases: 6. Germline values: CDR1 DFQATT, CDR2 SNEGSKA (reference sequence). This CDR3 reads CSARDPGTSGGADTQYF. Written as DNA, the CDR3 is TGCAGTGCTAGAGATCCCGGGACTAGCGGGGGCGCAGATACGCAGTATTTT.

This clonotype was detected ten times or more. The chain carries TRBV4-1 and TRBJ2-3; D gene unclear. The CDR3 is 15 amino acids. Trimming stripped 1 base from V and 5 bases from J, with 13 bases between. Germline-derived CDR1 and CDR2 are MGHRA and YSYEKL. The CDR3 region is CASSQVYYSQDTQYF. CDR3 bases: TGCGCCAGCAGCCAAGTTTATTATTCACAAGATACGCAGTATTTT.

This chain connects TRBV5-1 to TRBJ2-3; D ambiguous. V gave up 2 bases and J gave up 4 bases, with 8 bases separating them. Germline assignment: CDR1 SGHRS and CDR2 YFSETQ. This CDR3 comprises 13 residues. CDR3 in amino acids: CASSFTEADTQYF. The CDR3 nucleotides read TGCGCCAGCAGCTTCACCGAAGCAGATACGCAGTATTTT.

The rearrangement joins TRBV2 to TRBJ2-3, with TRBD2 matching 8 bases. V trimming: 0 bases; J trimming: 2 bases; junction bases outside the gene matches: 7. CDR1 SNHLY and CDR2 FYNNEI come from the germline V gene. CDR3 size: 17 residues. CDR3 sequence: CASSEAPIGLATDTQYF. The CDR3 nucleotides are TGTGCCAGCAGTGAAGCCCCCATAGGACTAGCCACAGATACGCAGTATTTT.

There are many counts of this clonotype. V gene TRBV5-1 combines with J gene TRBJ2-7, with TRBD2 identical over 8 bases. This CDR3 has 17 residues. V was pared by 0 bases and J by 3 bases, with 11 bases of the junction left unmatched. Looked up from germline, CDR1 is SGHRS and CDR2 is YFSETQ. The CDR3 DNA reads TGCGCCAGCAGCTTGGGAACTCCGGGACTAGGGGTCTACGAGCAGTACTTC. This codes for CASSLGTPGLGVYEQYF.

This clonotype has only a few counts. This chain links TRBV20-1 with TRBJ2-3, with 8 bases identical to TRBD2. The CDR3 spans 15 residues. The germline CDR1 and CDR2 sequences are DFQATT and SNEGSKA (reference sequence). Trimming at V came to 5 bases and at J to 1 base, leaving 8 bases not matched to a gene. The CDR3 reads CSAFTTSARTDTQYF. CDR3 nucleotide sequence: TGCAGTGCTTTTACGACTAGCGCCCGCACAGATACGCAGTATTTT.

This clonotype has a count of ten or more. The chain has TRBV12-3 or TRBV12-4 and TRBJ2-7, with TRBD1 identical over 10 bases. The CDR3 runs 13 residues. V trimming: 3 bases; J trimming: 6 bases; junction bases outside the gene matches: 2. DNA of the CDR3: TGTGCCAGCAGTTTGGGACAGGGGTTCGAGCAGTACTTC. This gives the protein CASSLGQGFEQYF.

This clonotype was recorded a few times. CDR3 DNA: TGTGCCACCAGCAGATCTCGGGCGGCTATGAACACTGAAGCTTTCTTT. Amino acids: CATSRSRAAMNTEAFF. The V call is TRBV15, the J call TRBJ1-1; no firm D call. The CDR3 contains 16 residues. Looked up from germline, CDR1 is LNHNV and CDR2 is YYDKDF (reference sequence). Between the trimmed V and J ends, which lost 2 bases and 0 bases, there was a span of 13 bases. Complete variable domain (other parts from reference TRBV15 and TRBJ1-1): DAMVIQNPRYQVTQFGKPVTLSCSQTLNHNVMYWYQQKSSQAPKLLFHYYDKDFNNEADTPDNFQSRRPNTSFCFLDIRSPGLGDTAMYLCATSRSRAAMNTEAFFGQGTRLTVV.

This clonotype was detected only a few times. This chain's CDR3 is CASSELGPYEQYF. CDR3 DNA: TGCGCCAGCAGTGAGTTAGGCCCCTACGAGCAGTACTTC. The chain is built from TRBV10-2 and TRBJ2-7, with no clear D. The CDR3 is made up of 13 amino acids. Looked up from germline, CDR1 is WSHSY and CDR2 is SAAADI. With 1 base removed from V and 2 bases from J, the gap between germline ends came to 6 bases.

A remark on this clonotype: This may be a read error, as it is one base from a much larger clone. J is TRBJ2-1 and V is TRBV30; TRBD1 aligns across 7 bases. The V gene's germline CDR1 is GTSNPN and CDR2 SVGIG (reference sequence). The CDR3 is made up of 13 amino acids. Losses at the gene ends were 7 bases for V and 9 bases for J; bases not matched to a gene: 12. In DNA form, the CDR3 reads TGTGCCTATGTGACAGGGCGCTATGGTGAGCAGTTCTTC. It yields the protein CAYVTGRYGEQFF.